The 17 T cell receptor beta chains below were found in one sample sequenced in a study of CD8 T cells in Susac syndrome. After extraction with the RNeasy kit, about 0.45 to 1 ug of the RNA was reverse transcribed using random hexamers. Each CDR3 protein gets one entry after TCRdb re-called the immunoSEQ multiplex PCR reads with MiXCR. The repertoire holds about 160,000 distinct CDR3 sequences, with 90% to 95% as singletons. Sequencing was performed on CD4+ T cells from PBMCs. The receptor set was obtained from a human donor in good health.

V is TRBV19 and J is TRBJ1-1; perhaps TRBD1 as D (5 bases). The ends were cut back, 11 bases at V and 5 bases at J, with 15 bases in the middle. The germline CDR1 and CDR2 sequences are LNHDA and SQIVND (reference sequence). This CDR3 comprises 12 residues. CDR3 in DNA: TGTGCCTCTACGAAAGGGGTTACTGAAGCTTTCTTT. Protein sequence: CASTKGVTEAFF.

The chain has TRBV6-2 or TRBV6-3 and TRBJ1-1; 10 bases are shared with TRBD1. Germline CDR1 MNHEY, CDR2 SVGEGT. This CDR3 has 16 residues. V was pared by 4 bases and J by 6 bases, with 11 bases of the junction left unmatched. Written as DNA, the CDR3 is TGTGCCAGCAGTTGTGTCCCGGGACAGGGGTGTCCTGAAGCTTTCTTT. It encodes CASSCVPGQGCPEAFF.

This chain joins TRBV5-1 and TRBJ1-1, with TRBD1 matching 9 bases. The CDR3 totals 17 residues. Germline-derived CDR1 and CDR2 are SGHRS and YFSETQ. Germline trimming cut 3 bases from V and 5 bases from J; bases unmatched to any gene: 14. The CDR3 DNA reads as TGCGCCAGCAGCTCCCCCGCCGGGACAGGGACGGTGACTGAAGCTTTCTTT. It yields the protein CASSSPAGTGTVTEAFF. The variable domain in full, with the rest retrieved from reference TRBV5-1 and TRBJ1-1, is KAGVTQTPRYLIKTRGQQVTLSCSPISGHRSVSWYQQTPGQGLQFLFEYFSETQRNKGNFPGRFSGRQFSNSRSEMNVSTLELGDSALYLCASSSPAGTGTVTEAFFGQGTRLTVV.

This chain joins TRBV6-2 or TRBV6-3 and TRBJ2-7, with D perhaps matching TRBD2 (5 bases). CDR3 size: 14 residues. V lost 8 bases, J lost 4 bases, and 18 bases lay in between. The germline V gene has CDR1 MNHEY and CDR2 SVGEGT. The CDR3 spells CASAGVIRVYEQYF. CDR3 nucleotide sequence: TGTGCCAGCGCCGGGGTTATAAGGGTTTACGAGCAGTACTTC.

The genes are TRBV7-2 and TRBJ2-6, with a tentative D call TRBD2 (5 bases). Germline V gene data show CDR1 as SGHTA and CDR2 as FQGNSA. The CDR3 spans 19 residues. Trimming shortened V by 5 bases and J by 2 bases, and 22 bases separated the two germline ends. The CDR3 DNA sequence: TGTGCCAGCAGCCCTACAAGAGGGTCTTCATTTGCTGGGGCCAACGTCCTGACTTTC. This encodes CASSPTRGSSFAGANVLTF.

The chain couples TRBV29-1 to TRBJ2-5; D possibly corresponds to TRBD2 (6 bases). The ends were cut back, 1 base at V and 5 bases at J, with 20 bases in the middle. The CDR3 runs 16 residues. Germline V gives CDR1 SQVTM, CDR2 ANQGSEA. This CDR3 reads CSVEVSGGKERETQYF. Here the CDR3 DNA reads TGCAGCGTTGAAGTCTCCGGGGGAAAAGAGAGGGAGACCCAGTACTTC.

The V and J genes are TRBV5-1 and TRBJ2-6; D is uncertain. The ends were cut back, 6 bases at V and 3 bases at J, with 7 bases in the middle. This CDR3 spans 13 amino acids. Germline CDR1 and CDR2: SGHRS and YFSETQ. The CDR3 bases are TGCGCCAGCACCACGAGTGGGGCCAACGTCCTGACTTTC. It translates to CASTTSGANVLTF.

The chain links TRBV7-3 to TRBJ2-2, with D perhaps TRBD1 (6 bases). V lost 5 bases and J lost 3, with 19 bases in between. The CDR3 is 17 residues long. Germline values: CDR1 SGHTA, CDR2 FQGTGA. CDR3 amino acids: CASSSSIRGLHTGELFF. The CDR3 DNA is TGTGCCAGCAGCAGTAGTATCAGGGGCCTGCACACCGGGGAGCTGTTTTTT.

This chain uses TRBV5-1 with TRBJ1-2; TRBD1 might be the D (6 bases). The germline V gene has CDR1 SGHRS and CDR2 YFSETQ. V dropped 3 bases and J dropped 1 base, with 13 bases sitting between them. This CDR3 is 15 amino acids long. As DNA, the CDR3 is TGCGCCAGCAGCTCGAACTCGGACAGTAACTATGGCTACACCTTC. Residues: CASSSNSDSNYGYTF.

V and J are TRBV7-9 and TRBJ2-2, with 9 bases lining up with TRBD1. The germline gives CDR1 SEHNR, CDR2 FQNEAQ (reference sequence). This CDR3 contains 14 residues. The junction had 6 bases not matched to a gene; V was cut back by 7 bases and J by 6 bases. CDR3 DNA sequence: TGTGCCAGCATGAGGACAGGGGACGCCGGGGAGCTGTTTTTT. It codes for CASMRTGDAGELFF.

The gene calls are TRBV18 and TRBJ1-1; 7 bases are a match to TRBD1. The CDR3 is made up of 15 amino acids. J lost 0 bases, V lost 4 bases, and 5 bases had no gene match. Germline CDR1 is KGHSH and CDR2 is LQKENI. CDR3 nucleotides: TGTGCCAGCTCACTAAAGACAGGGCTGAACACTGAAGCTTTCTTT. Amino acids: CASSLKTGLNTEAFF.

This sequence joins TRBV9 and TRBJ2-5; no definite D call. Germline assignment: CDR1 SGDLS and CDR2 YYNGEE. V was cut by 0 bases and J by 7 bases, with 13 bases left in between. The CDR3 length is 14 residues. CDR3 region: CASSVGALEGTQYF. CDR3 in DNA: TGTGCCAGCAGCGTAGGTGCGTTAGAAGGGACCCAGTACTTC. Together with reference TRBV9 and TRBJ2-5, the CDR3 gives the full variable domain: DSGVTQTPKHLITATGQRVTLRCSPRSGDLSVYWYQQSLDQGLQFLIQYYNGEERAKGNILERFSAQQFPDLHSELNLSSLELGDSALYFCASSVGALEGTQYFGPGTRLLVL.

This rearrangement joins TRBV20-1 to TRBJ1-1; D remains unclear. CDR3 length: 13 residues. The V and J ends lost 4 bases and 0 bases respectively, with 9 bases between them. Germline CDR1 reads DFQATT; CDR2 reads SNEGSKA (reference sequence). CDR3 coding DNA: TGCAGTGCTAAGGCGGAGATGAACACTGAAGCTTTCTTT. Translation: CSAKAEMNTEAFF.

The rearrangement joins TRBV9 to TRBJ1-5; 9 nucleotides match TRBD1. The germline V gene has CDR1 SGDLS and CDR2 YYNGEE. The CDR3 covers 14 residues. V trimming: 4 bases; J trimming: 7 bases; junction bases outside the gene matches: 6. The CDR3 sequence: CASSSQTGGQPQHF. The CDR3 nucleotides read TGTGCCAGCAGCTCCCAGACAGGGGGACAGCCCCAGCATTTT.

This chain's CDR3 is CASGTWDSSEQFF. CDR3 DNA sequence: TGTGCCAGCGGGACTTGGGACTCCTCGGAGCAGTTCTTC. The V call is TRBV3-1, the J call TRBJ2-1, with D possibly TRBD2 on 6 matching bases. This CDR3 has 13 amino acids. The germline gives CDR1 LGHDT, CDR2 YNNKEL (reference sequence). The V end was cut by 8 bases, the J end by 10 bases, with 18 bases between.

J is TRBJ2-3 and V is TRBV6-5; 8 bases fit TRBD1. V shed 4 bases and J 2 bases; nucleotides not matched to a gene: 5. The CDR3 runs 15 residues. Germline V gives CDR1 MNHEY, CDR2 SVGAGI. The CDR3 sequence: CASSLRTGPTDTQYF. The CDR3 region has the DNA TGTGCCAGCAGTTTACGGACAGGGCCCACAGATACGCAGTATTTT.

V gene TRBV25-1 combines with J gene TRBJ1-6, with D unresolved. Germline V CDR1 and CDR2: MGHDK, SYGVNS. Trimming removed 1 base from V and 9 bases from J, with 13 bases in between. The CDR3 is made up of 15 amino acids. CDR3 region: CASSELVSEGSPLHF. CDR3 nucleotide sequence: TGTGCCAGCAGTGAATTGGTCTCGGAGGGTTCACCCCTCCACTTT.